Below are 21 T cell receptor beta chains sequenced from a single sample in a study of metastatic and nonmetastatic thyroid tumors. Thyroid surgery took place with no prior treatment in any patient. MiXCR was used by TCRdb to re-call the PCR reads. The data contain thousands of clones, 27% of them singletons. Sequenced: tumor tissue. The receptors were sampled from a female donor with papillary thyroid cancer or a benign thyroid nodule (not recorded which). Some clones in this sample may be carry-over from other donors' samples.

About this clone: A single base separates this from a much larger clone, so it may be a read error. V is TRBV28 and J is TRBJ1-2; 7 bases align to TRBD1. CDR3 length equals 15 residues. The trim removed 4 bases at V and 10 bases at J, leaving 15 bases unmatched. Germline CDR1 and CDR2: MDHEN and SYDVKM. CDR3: CASSSIRGQQGDYTF. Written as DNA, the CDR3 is TGTGCCAGCAGTTCCATCAGGGGACAGCAGGGGGACTACACCTTC.

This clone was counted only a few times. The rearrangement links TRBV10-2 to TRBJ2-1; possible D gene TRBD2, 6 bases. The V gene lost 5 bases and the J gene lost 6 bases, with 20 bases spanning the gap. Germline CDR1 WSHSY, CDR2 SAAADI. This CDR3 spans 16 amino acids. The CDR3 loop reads CASSKELAGGSNEQFF. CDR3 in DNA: TGCGCCAGCAGTAAGGAACTAGCCGGCGGATCCAATGAGCAGTTCTTC.

The CDR3 bases are TGTGCCAGCAGTGAGGCGGGCGAGGGCTACGAGCAGTACTTC. The encoded protein is CASSEAGEGYEQYF. This chain joins TRBV6-4 and TRBJ2-7; perhaps TRBD2 as D (5 bases). Germline V CDR1 and CDR2: MRHNA, SNTAGT. This CDR3 is 14 amino acids long. V gave up 3 bases and J gave up 3 bases, with 12 bases separating them.

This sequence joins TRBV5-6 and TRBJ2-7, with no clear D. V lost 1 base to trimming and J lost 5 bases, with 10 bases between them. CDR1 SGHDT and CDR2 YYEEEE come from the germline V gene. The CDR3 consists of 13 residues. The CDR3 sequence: CASSLTPGNEQYF. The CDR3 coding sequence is TGTGCCAGCAGCTTGACTCCGGGCAACGAGCAGTACTTC. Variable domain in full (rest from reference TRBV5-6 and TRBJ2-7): DAGVTQSPTHLIKTRGQQVTLRCSPKSGHDTVSWYQQALGQGPQFIFQYYEEEERQRGNFPDRFSGHQFPNYSSELNVNALLLGDSALYLCASSLTPGNEQYFGPGTRLTVT.

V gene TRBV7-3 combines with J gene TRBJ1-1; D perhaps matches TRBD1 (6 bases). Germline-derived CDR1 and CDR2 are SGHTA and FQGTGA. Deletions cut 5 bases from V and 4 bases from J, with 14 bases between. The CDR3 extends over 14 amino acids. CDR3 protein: CASSREGGFTEAFF. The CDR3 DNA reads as TGTGCCAGCAGCCGCGAAGGGGGGTTCACTGAAGCTTTCTTT.

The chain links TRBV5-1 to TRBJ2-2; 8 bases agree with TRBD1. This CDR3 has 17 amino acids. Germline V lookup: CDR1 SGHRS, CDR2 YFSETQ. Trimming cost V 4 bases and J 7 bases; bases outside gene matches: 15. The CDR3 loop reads CASSVQQGDVAGGELFF. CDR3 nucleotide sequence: TGCGCCAGCAGCGTACAACAGGGGGATGTAGCTGGCGGGGAGCTGTTTTTT. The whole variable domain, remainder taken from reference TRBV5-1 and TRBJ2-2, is KAGVTQTPRYLIKTRGQQVTLSCSPISGHRSVSWYQQTPGQGLQFLFEYFSETQRNKGNFPGRFSGRQFSNSRSEMNVSTLELGDSALYLCASSVQQGDVAGGELFFGEGSRLTVL.

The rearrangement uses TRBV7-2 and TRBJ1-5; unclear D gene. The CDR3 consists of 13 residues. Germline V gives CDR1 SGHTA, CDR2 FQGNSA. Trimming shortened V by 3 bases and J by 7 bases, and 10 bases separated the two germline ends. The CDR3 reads CASSLEVGQPQHF. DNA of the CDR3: TGTGCCAGCAGCTTGGAGGTAGGCCAGCCCCAGCATTTT.

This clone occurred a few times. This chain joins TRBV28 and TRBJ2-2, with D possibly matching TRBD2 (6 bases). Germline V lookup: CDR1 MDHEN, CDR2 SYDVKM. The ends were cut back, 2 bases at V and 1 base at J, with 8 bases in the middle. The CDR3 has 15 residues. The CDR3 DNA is TGTGCCAGCAGTTTAGGGGGAGGGAACACCGGGGAGCTGTTTTTT. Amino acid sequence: CASSLGGGNTGELFF.

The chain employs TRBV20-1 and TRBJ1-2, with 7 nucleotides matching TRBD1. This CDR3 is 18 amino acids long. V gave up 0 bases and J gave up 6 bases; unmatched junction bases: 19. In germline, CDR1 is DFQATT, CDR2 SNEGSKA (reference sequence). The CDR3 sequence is CSARDWLAQGRVSDGYTF. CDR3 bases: TGCAGTGCTAGAGATTGGCTTGCACAGGGGAGGGTATCCGATGGCTACACCTTC.

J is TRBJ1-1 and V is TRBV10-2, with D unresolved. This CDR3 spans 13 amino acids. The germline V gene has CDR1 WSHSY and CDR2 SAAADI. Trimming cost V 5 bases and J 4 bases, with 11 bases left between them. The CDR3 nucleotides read TGCGCCAGCAGTAAAGCGGAGAGCACTGAAGCTTTCTTT. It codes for CASSKAESTEAFF.

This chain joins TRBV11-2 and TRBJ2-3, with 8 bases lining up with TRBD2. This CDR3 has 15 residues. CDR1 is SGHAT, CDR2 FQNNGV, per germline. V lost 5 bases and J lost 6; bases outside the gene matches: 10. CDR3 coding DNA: TGTGCCAGCAGCCCTCGTCCAGCGGGAGTGGATACGCAGTATTTT. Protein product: CASSPRPAGVDTQYF.

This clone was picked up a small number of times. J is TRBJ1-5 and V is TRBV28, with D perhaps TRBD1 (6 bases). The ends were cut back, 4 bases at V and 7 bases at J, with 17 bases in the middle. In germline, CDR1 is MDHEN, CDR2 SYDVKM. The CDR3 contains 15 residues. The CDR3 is CASSSSDSLGQPQHF. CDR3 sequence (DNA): TGTGCCAGCAGTTCCTCGGACAGCCTAGGACAGCCCCAGCATTTT.

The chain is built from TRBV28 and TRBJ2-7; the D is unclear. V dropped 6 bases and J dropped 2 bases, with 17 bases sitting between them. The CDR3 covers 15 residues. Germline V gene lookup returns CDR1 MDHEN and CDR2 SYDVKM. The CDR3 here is CASSPPQVTPYEQYF. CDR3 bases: TGTGCCAGCAGCCCCCCCCAGGTGACCCCCTACGAGCAGTACTTC.

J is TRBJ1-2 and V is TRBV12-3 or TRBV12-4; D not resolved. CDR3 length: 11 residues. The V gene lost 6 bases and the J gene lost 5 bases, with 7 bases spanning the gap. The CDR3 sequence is CASRGFYGYTF. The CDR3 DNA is TGTGCCAGCAGGGGCTTTTATGGCTACACCTTC.

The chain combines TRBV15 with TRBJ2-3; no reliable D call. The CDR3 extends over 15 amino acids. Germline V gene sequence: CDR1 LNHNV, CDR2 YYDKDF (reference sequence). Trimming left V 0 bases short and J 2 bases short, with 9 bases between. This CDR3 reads CATSRDATDTDTQYF. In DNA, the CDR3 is TGTGCCACCAGCAGAGACGCAACAGACACAGATACGCAGTATTTT.

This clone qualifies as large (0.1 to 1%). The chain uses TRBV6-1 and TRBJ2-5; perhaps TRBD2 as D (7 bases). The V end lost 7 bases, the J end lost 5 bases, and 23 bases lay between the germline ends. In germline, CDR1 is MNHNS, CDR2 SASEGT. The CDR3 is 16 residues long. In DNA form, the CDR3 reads TGTGCCAGCACTGCAGGGGAGAGGGAGGGGAGCGAGACCCAGTACTTC. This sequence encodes CASTAGEREGSETQYF.

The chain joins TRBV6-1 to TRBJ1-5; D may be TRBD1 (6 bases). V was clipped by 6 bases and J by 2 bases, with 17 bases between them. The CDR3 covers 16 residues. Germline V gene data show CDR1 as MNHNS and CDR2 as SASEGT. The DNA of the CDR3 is TGTGCCAGCAGCCTAGGAGGAGGGGGTGGCAATCAGCCCCAGCATTTT. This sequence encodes CASSLGGGGGNQPQHF.

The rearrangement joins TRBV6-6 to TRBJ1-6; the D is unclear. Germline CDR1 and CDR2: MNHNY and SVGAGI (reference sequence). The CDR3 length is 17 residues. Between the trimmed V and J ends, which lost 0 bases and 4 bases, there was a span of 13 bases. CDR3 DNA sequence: TGTGCCAGCAGTTACTCCGAATCCCCAAAATATAATTCACCCCTCCACTTT. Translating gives CASSYSESPKYNSPLHF.

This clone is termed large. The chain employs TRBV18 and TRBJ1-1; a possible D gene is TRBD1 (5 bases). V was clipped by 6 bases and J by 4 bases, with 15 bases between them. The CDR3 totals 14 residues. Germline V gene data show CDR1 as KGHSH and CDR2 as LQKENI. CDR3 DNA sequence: TGTGCCAGCTCCACCTCTGGGGGGACCACTGAAGCTTTCTTT. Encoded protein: CASSTSGGTTEAFF.

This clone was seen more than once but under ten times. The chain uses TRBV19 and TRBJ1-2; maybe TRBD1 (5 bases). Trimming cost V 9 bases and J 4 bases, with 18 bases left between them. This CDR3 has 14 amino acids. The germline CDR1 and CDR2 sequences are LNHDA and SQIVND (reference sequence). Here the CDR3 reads CASQSTGGIYGYTF. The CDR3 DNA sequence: TGTGCCAGCCAGAGCACCGGGGGGATCTATGGCTACACCTTC.

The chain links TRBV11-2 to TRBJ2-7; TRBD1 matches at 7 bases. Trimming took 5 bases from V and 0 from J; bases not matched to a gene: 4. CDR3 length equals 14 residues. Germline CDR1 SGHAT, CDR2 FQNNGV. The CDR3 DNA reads TGTGCCAGCAGCGCTGACAGGGTCTCCTACGAGCAGTACTTC. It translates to CASSADRVSYEQYF.